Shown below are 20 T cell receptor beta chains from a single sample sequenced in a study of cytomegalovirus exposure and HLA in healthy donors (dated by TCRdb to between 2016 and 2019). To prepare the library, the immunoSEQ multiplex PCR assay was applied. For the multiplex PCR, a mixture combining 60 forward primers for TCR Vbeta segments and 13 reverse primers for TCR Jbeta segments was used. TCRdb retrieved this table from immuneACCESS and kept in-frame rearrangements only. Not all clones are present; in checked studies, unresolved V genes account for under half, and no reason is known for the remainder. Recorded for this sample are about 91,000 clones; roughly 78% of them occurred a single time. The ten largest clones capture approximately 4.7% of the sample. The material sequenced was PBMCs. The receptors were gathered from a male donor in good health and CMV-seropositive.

This CDR3 is CASSRHSTPLGNEQFF. CDR3 coding DNA: TGTGCCAGCAGCCGTCATTCAACCCCCCTCGGCAATGAGCAGTTCTTC. The V gene is TRBV14, the J gene TRBJ2-1; the D is unclear. Deletions cut 4 bases from V and 6 bases from J, with 19 bases between. The CDR3 is made up of 16 amino acids. Looked up from germline, CDR1 is SGHDN and CDR2 is FVKESK. Full variable domain (outside the CDR3, taken from reference TRBV14 and TRBJ2-1): EAGVTQFPSHSVIEKGQTVTLRCDPISGHDNLYWYRRVMGKEIKFLLHFVKESKQDESGMPNNRFLAERTGGTYSTLKVQPAELEDSGVYFCASSRHSTPLGNEQFFGPGTRLTVL.

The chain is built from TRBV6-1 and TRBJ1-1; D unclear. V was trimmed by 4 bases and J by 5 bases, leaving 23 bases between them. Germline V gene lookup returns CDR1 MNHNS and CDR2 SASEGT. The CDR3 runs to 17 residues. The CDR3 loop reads CASSGEPPVGGRTEAFF. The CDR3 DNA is TGTGCCAGCAGTGGCGAGCCACCTGTTGGTGGCAGGACTGAAGCTTTCTTT.

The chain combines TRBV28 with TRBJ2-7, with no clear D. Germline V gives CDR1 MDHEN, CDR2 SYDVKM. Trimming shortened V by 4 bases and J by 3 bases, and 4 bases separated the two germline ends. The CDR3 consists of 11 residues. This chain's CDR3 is CASSSNYEQYF. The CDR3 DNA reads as TGTGCCAGCAGTTCTAACTACGAGCAGTACTTC.

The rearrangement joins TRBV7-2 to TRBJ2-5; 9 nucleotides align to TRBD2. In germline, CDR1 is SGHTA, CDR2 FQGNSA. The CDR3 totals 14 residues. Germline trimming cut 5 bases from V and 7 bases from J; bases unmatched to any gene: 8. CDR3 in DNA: TGTGCCAGCAGCCAGACTAGCGGAGGGGGGACCCAGTACTTC. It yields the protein CASSQTSGGGTQYF.

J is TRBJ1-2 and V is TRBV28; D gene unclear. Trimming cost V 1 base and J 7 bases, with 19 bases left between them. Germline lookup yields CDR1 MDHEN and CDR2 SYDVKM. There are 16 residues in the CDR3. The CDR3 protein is CASSLSPDGMLGGYTF. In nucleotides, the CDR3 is TGTGCCAGCAGTTTATCCCCCGACGGGATGCTAGGTGGCTACACCTTC.

CDR3: CASSLASGGANVLTF. CDR3 bases: TGTGCCAGCAGCTTGGCTTCGGGGGGGGCCAACGTCCTGACTTTC. This chain connects TRBV11-2 to TRBJ2-6; tentative D call: TRBD2 (5 bases). The CDR3 spans 15 residues. CDR1 is SGHAT and CDR2 is FQNNGV in the germline V gene. Trimming shortened V by 3 bases and J by 4 bases, and 10 bases separated the two germline ends.

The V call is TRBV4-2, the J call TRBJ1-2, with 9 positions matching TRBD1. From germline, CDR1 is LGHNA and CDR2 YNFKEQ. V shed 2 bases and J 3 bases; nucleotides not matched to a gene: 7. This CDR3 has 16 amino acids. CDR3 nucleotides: TGTGCCAGCAGCCAACCTCCGGACAGGGGAGACTATGGCTACACCTTC. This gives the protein CASSQPPDRGDYGYTF.

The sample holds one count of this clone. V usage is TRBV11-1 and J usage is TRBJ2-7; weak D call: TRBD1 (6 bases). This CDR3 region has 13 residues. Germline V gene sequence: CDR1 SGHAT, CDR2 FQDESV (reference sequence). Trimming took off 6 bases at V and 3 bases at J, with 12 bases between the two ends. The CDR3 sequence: CASSLDRDYEQYF. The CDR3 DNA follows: TGTGCCAGCAGTTTGGACAGAGACTACGAGCAGTACTTC.

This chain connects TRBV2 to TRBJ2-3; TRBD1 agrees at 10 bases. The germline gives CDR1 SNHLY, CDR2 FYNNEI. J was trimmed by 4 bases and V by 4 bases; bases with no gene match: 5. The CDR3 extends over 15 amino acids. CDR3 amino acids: CASSVDRGRADTQYF. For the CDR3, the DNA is TGTGCCAGCAGTGTCGACAGGGGGCGCGCAGATACGCAGTATTTT.

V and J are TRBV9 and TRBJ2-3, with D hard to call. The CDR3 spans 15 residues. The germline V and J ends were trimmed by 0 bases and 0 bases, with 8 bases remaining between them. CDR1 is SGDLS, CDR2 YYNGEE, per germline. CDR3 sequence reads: CASSVAMTSTDTQYF. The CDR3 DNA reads TGTGCCAGCAGCGTAGCCATGACTAGCACAGATACGCAGTATTTT.

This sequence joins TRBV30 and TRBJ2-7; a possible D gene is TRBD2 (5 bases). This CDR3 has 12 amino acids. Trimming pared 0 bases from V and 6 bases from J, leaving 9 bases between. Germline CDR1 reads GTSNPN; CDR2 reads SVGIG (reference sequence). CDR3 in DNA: TGTGCCTGGAGTGTACTCGGGATCGAGCAGTACTTC. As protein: CAWSVLGIEQYF.

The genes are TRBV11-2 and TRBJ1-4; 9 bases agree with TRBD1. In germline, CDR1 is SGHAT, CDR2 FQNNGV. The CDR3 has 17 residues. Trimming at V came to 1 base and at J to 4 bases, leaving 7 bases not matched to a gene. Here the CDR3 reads CASSLGASGQGNEKLFF. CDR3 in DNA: TGTGCCAGCAGCTTAGGTGCGTCGGGACAGGGTAATGAAAAACTGTTTTTT. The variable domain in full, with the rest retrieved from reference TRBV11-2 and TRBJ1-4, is EAGVAQSPRYKIIEKRQSVAFWCNPISGHATLYWYQQILGQGPKLLIQFQNNGVVDDSQLPKDRFSAERLKGVDSTLKIQPAKLEDSAVYLCASSLGASGQGNEKLFFGSGTQLSVL.

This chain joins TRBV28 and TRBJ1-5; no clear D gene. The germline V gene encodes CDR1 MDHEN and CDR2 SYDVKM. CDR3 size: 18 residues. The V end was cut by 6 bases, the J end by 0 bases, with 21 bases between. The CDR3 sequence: CASSPHEGNGYSNQPQHF. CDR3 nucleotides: TGTGCCAGCAGCCCCCACGAGGGAAATGGTTATAGCAATCAGCCCCAGCATTTT.

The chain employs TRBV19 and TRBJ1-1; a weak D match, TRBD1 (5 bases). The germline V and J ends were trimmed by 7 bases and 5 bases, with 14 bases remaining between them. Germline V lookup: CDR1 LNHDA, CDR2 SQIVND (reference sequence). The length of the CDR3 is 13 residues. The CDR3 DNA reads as TGTGCCAGTATTGACAGTGTGGGGACTGAAGCTTTCTTT. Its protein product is CASIDSVGTEAFF.

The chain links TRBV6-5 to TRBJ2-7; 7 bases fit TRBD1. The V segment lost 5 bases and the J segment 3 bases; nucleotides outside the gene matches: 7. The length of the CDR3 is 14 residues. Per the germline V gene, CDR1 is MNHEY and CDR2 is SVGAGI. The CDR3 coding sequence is TGTGCCAGCAGTCCGACAGGGAGCGGCTACGAGCAGTACTTC. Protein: CASSPTGSGYEQYF.

In nucleotides, the CDR3 is TGCGCCAGCAGCCAAGTAGGGAGGGGCACTGAAGCTTTCTTT. Protein: CASSQVGRGTEAFF. V and J are TRBV4-1 and TRBJ1-1; TRBD1 might be the D (5 bases). V was cut by 1 base and J by 4 bases, with 10 bases left in between. CDR1 and CDR2 from the germline V gene are MGHRA and YSYEKL. CDR3 length: 14 amino acids.

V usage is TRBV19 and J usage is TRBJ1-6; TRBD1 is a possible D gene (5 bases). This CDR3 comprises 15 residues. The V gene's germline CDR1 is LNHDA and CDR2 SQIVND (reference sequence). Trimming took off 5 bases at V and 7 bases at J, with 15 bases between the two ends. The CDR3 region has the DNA TGTGCCAGTAGTCCTCAGGACACAAAGAATTCACCCCTCCACTTT. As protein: CASSPQDTKNSPLHF. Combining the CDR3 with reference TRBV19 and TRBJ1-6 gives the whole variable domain DGGITQSPKYLFRKEGQNVTLSCEQNLNHDAMYWYRQDPGQGLRLIYYSQIVNDFQKGDIAEGYSVSREKKESFPLTVTSAQKNPTAFYLCASSPQDTKNSPLHFGNGTRLTVT.

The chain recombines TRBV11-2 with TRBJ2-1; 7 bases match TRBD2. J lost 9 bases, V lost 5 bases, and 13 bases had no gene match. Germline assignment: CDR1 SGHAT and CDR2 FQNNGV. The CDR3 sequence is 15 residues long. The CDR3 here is CASSTGLDPWTEQFF. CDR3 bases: TGTGCCAGCAGCACTGGACTAGATCCCTGGACTGAGCAGTTCTTC.

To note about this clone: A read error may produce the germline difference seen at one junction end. The CDR3: CASSSGSYQETQYF. The CDR3 DNA reads TGTGCCAGCAGCAGCGGGAGCTACCAGGAGACCCAGTACTTC. The gene calls are TRBV7-9 and TRBJ2-5; 8 positions agree with TRBD2. This CDR3 contains 14 residues. Germline V gives CDR1 SEHNR, CDR2 FQNEAQ (reference sequence). The whole variable domain, filled in from reference TRBV7-9 and TRBJ2-5, reads DTGVSQNPRHKITKRGQNVTFRCDPISEHNRLYWYRQTLGQGPEFLTYFQNEAQLEKSRLLSDRFSAERPKGSFSTLEIQRTEQGDSAMYLCASSSGSYQETQYFGPGTRLLVL.

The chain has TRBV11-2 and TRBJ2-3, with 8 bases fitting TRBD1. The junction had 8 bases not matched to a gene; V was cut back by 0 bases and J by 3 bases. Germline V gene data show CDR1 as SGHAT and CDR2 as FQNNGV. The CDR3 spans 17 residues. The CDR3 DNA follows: TGTGCCAGCAGCTTAGATGAGCTGGACAGGGTAACAGATACGCAGTATTTT. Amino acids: CASSLDELDRVTDTQYF.